Detailed here is one T cell receptor (beta chain). This receptor's antigen is unknown. It has no much larger one-base neighbor in the sample; base qualities were not kept. These data originate in a study of graft-versus-host responses after intestinal transplantation (dated by TCRdb to 2020 to 2023). The study in broad terms: Multivisceral, liver-intestinal, or isolated intestinal transplants were received by the recipients. Every recipient was given anti-thymocyte globulin induction, then maintenance tacrolimus and steroids for about three years. After intestinal transplantation, graft-versus-host and host-versus-graft alloreactive T cell clones in the graft, circulation and bone marrow were tracked using bulk TCR-beta CDR3 sequencing. Alloreactive clones were identified by sequencing pre-transplant mixed lymphocyte reaction products and comparing them with unstimulated pre-transplant donor and recipient T cells. Of the 20 to 30 intestinal transplant recipients enrolled in the cohort, one of whom was a retransplant, 3 patients without pretransplant specimens were excluded. Donor T cell macrochimerism was defined as a peak of at least 4% donor T cells among recipient peripheral blood mononuclear cells. Rather than going through the commercial service, samples from a few later patients were sequenced in-house on an Illumina MiSeq and processed with MiXCR. On the study overall, not on this receptor specifically: GvH clones were found in recipient bone marrow, and some of the GvH clones appeared earlier in ileal mucosa or blood, which is consistent with an intestinal mucosal origin. Conclusions were limited by the relatively low number and heterogeneity of intestinal transplant patients. In patients with donor T cell macrochimerism, the allografts had high GvH to HvG T cell clonal ratios. Early after transplant, peak levels of circulating GvH clones were found to be associated with declines in HvG clones.

Blood samples were collected up to 4 times in the first month after transplant and then at least monthly when available. To prepare the library, the immunoSEQ multiplex PCR assay was applied. For most patients, genomic DNA was subjected to high-throughput TCR-beta CDR3 sequencing by Adaptive Biotechnologies. The original pipeline was this. Adaptive's ImmunoSEQ software supplied the TCR sequencing data for around 19 patients, while MiXCR and VDJtools were used to process a few other patients. CDR3 nucleotide sequences shared by donor and recipient were removed because the origin of these sequences could not be assigned. To count as alloreactive, a clone needed at least 2-fold expansion over unstimulated cells and a minimum CFSE-low frequency of 0.002% (template counts) or 0.001% (read counts). A clone was considered mappable if detected in the sequenced pre-transplant spleen, lymph node, or MLR CFSE-low populations of the donor or recipient. Cumulative frequency of alloreactive clones was calculated as a percentage of all sequences weighted by copy number. TCRdb's version of the immuneACCESS table is confined to in-frame rearrangements and falls short of the full clone set. An unresolved V gene accounts for under half of the shortfall where checked; the remainder is of unknown origin. For V, J and clone size, that table is used; D and trimming come from the DNA. For this sample the table gives 95,000 or so clones, of which over 75% were detected only once. The top ten hold about 15% of the sample.

The CDR3, from cysteine to phenylalanine, totals 15 residues. The only DNA kept is the CDR3, 45 bases in frame from the first base. The junction shows trimming of 6 bases on V and 6 bases on J, and the gene matches do not reach 13 bases of it. Based on the germline V gene, the CDR1 and CDR2 sequences are SGHAT and FQNNGV. The sequence came from a human patient who received an intestinal transplant, so some T cells may come from the graft donor. Material: PBMCs, obtained around 450 days after intestinal transplant. The chain was built from TRBV11-2 and TRBJ2-7; 8 bases in between match TRBD2. The CDR3: CASRPPGLVLREQYF. The DNA reads TGTGCCAGCAGACCCCCGGGACTAGTTCTGCGCGAGCAGTACTTC. Reference TRBV11-2 and TRBJ2-7 proteins supply the regions before and after the CDR3; the full variable domain is: EAGVAQSPRYKIIEKRQSVAFWCNPISGHATLYWYQQILGQGPKLLIQFQNNGVVDDSQLPKDRFSAERLKGVDSTLKIQPAKLEDSAVYLCASRPPGLVLREQYFGPGTRLTVT.